A single sample is the source of the 4 T cell receptor beta chains below, sequenced in a study of T cell responses to AZD1222 COVID-19 vaccine. TCRdb's copy holds only in-frame clones and misses some; the assay was immunoSEQ multiplex PCR. The data contain some 120,000 clones, roughly 92% of them singletons. The input for sequencing was peripheral blood, taken on day 0 of AZD1222 vaccination. These receptors were collected from an adult in good health.

This clone turned up a few times. The chain recombines TRBV3-1 (or the pseudogene TRBV3-2) with TRBJ1-1; 7 positions match TRBD1. V lost 4 bases, J lost 3 bases, and 5 bases stayed unmatched. The CDR3 is 14 amino acids. Per the germline V gene, CDR1 is LGHDT and CDR2 is YNNKEL (reference sequence). The CDR3 coding sequence is TGTGCCAGCAGCCCTGTTGACAGGGACACTGAAGCTTTCTTT. It codes for CASSPVDRDTEAFF.

This chain joins TRBV21-1 and TRBJ2-2; the tabulated D call, TRBD1, remains unverified against the DNA. TRBV21-1 is described as a pseudogene. This CDR3 has 19 amino acids. Here the CDR3 DNA reads TGTGCCAGCAGCAACGAAAAAGGAACAGGGGGCCGGAACACCGGGGAGCTGTTTTTT. It specifies CASSNEKGTGGRNTGELFF.

The V call is TRBV5-1, the J call TRBJ2-5; no clear D. Germline CDR1 and CDR2: SGHRS and YFSETQ. The CDR3 loop spans 17 amino acids. V lost 4 bases to trimming and J lost 2 bases, with 21 bases between them. The CDR3 reads CASSRTPEISKQETQYF. In DNA form, the CDR3 reads TGCGCCAGCAGCCGTACCCCAGAGATTTCTAAACAAGAGACCCAGTACTTC.

This clone was recorded only once. The V gene is TRBV3-1 (or the pseudogene TRBV3-2), the J gene TRBJ1-6; D is unresolved. The length of the CDR3 is 16 residues. CDR1 LGHDT and CDR2 YNNKEL come from the germline V gene (reference sequence). V was cut by 4 bases and J by 10 bases, with 20 bases left in between. The CDR3 DNA reads TGTGCCAGCAGCCTGTTGGCCCAGGAGGGTCAATCACCCCTCCACTTT. Amino acid sequence: CASSLLAQEGQSPLHF.